This TCR beta chain was recorded in a study of graft-versus-host responses after intestinal transplantation (dated by TCRdb to about 2021). About the study as a whole: Multivisceral, liver-intestinal, or isolated intestinal transplants were received by the recipients. All recipients received anti-thymocyte globulin induction followed by maintenance tacrolimus and steroids for around three years. After intestinal transplantation, graft-versus-host and host-versus-graft alloreactive T cell clones were followed in the graft, circulation and bone marrow using bulk TCR-beta CDR3 sequencing. To identify alloreactive clones, pre-transplant mixed lymphocyte reaction products were sequenced and compared with unstimulated pre-transplant donor and recipient T cells. A cohort of more than 20 intestinal transplant recipients, including one retransplant, was enrolled, and 3 patients lacking pretransplant specimens were excluded. Donor T cell macrochimerism was defined as a peak of at least 4% donor T cells among recipient peripheral blood mononuclear cells. Rather than being sequenced by the commercial service, samples from a few later patients were sequenced in-house on an Illumina MiSeq and processed with MiXCR.

Trimming removed 5 bases from V and 2 bases from J, leaving 13 bases between the germline ends. Based on the germline V gene (reference sequence), the CDR1 and CDR2 sequences are LNHNV and YYDKDF. Inclusive of the bounding cysteine and phenylalanine, the CDR3 is 15 residues long. Left in the record is the CDR3 DNA by itself, 45 bases read in frame from the first base. What the work shows at the level of the full study, not this receptor alone: High GvH to HvG T cell clonal ratios were observed in the allografts of patients with donor T cell macrochimerism. The relatively low number and heterogeneity of intestinal transplant patients limited the conclusions. Early after transplant, peak levels of circulating GvH clones were found to be associated with declines in HvG clones. GvH clones were detected in recipient bone marrow, and some appeared earlier in ileal mucosa or blood, consistent with an intestinal mucosal origin.

Note on this clone: Its antigen is not yet known. The sample holds no much larger clone one base away, and base qualities are not on file.

The time point label corresponds to: cells obtained before transplantation from donor or recipient. CD3+CD4+ and CD3+CD8+ populations were FACS-sorted from unstimulated pre-transplant donor and recipient cells taken from spleen or lymph nodes. The library was obtained by the immunoSEQ multiplex PCR assay. For most patients, genomic DNA was isolated with the Qiagen DNeasy Blood and Tissue Kit and sent frozen to Adaptive Biotechnologies for TCR sequencing. Adaptive Biotechnologies carried out high-throughput TCR-beta CDR3 sequencing of genomic DNA for most patients. The authors' pipeline ran thus. TCR sequencing data were retrieved from Adaptive's ImmunoSEQ software for some 17 patients, whereas a few other patients were processed with MiXCR and VDJtools. To correct CD4 versus CD8 sorting errors, any sequence found in both subsets at a frequency ratio below 5:1 was removed. CDR3 nucleotide sequences shared between donor and recipient were removed because the origin of such sequences could not be assigned. To be classed as alloreactive, a clone needed at least 2-fold expansion over unstimulated cells and a minimum CFSE-low frequency of 0.002% (template counts) or 0.001% (read counts). Clones detected in sequenced pre-transplant spleen, lymph node, or MLR CFSE-low populations of the donor or recipient were defined as mappable. The cumulative frequency of alloreactive clones was calculated as a percentage of all sequences, weighted by copy number. What TCRdb holds here is the immuneACCESS table cut down to in-frame rearrangements. Part of the clones is not present; checked against another copy, under half of the missing clones reflect an unresolved V gene, and the others are unexplained. The V and J calls and clone size are taken from that table; D and trimming were inferred from the DNA. The sample includes roughly 120,000 clones, with roughly 95% observed a single time. Around 3.3% of the sample is held by the ten biggest clonotypes.

The chain is assembled from TRBV15 and TRBJ1-5; no D gene call is confident. Sample: unstimulated CD8+ T cells sorted from spleen or lymph node cells, taken before intestinal transplant. The receptor's source is a human donor who received an intestinal transplant. The DNA sequence is TGTGCCACCAGCGGATCTGTCCTCGGCAATCAGCCCCAGCATTTT. Its translation is CATSGSVLGNQPQHF.